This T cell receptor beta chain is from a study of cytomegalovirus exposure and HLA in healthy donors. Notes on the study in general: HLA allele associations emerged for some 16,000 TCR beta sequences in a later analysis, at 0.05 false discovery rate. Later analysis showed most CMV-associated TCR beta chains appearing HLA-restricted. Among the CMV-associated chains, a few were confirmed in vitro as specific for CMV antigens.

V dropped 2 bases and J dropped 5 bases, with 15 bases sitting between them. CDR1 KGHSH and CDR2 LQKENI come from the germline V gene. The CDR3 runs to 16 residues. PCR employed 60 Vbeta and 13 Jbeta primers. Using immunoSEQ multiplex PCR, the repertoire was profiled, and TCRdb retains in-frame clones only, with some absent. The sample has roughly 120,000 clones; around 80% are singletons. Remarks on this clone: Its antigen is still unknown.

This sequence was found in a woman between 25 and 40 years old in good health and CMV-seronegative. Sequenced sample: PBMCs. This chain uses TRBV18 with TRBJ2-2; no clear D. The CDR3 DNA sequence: TGTGCCAGCTCACCAGAGGTCCGGATGCGGACCGGGGAGCTGTTTTTT. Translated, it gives CASSPEVRMRTGELFF. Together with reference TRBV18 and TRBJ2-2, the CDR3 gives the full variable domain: NAGVMQNPRHLVRRRGQEARLRCSPMKGHSHVYWYRQLPEEGLKFMVYLQKENIIDESGMPKERFSAEFPKEGPSILRIQQVVRGDSAAYFCASSPEVRMRTGELFFGEGSRLTVL.